This T cell receptor (beta chain) originates from a study of T cells in Graves' hyperthyroidism and ophthalmopathy. The TCR beta CDR3 regions underwent amplification using RNA transcripts as the source. HTBI primers were used for first-round RT-PCR of the TCR CDR3. TCRdb reprocessed the multiplex PCR reads with MiXCR, giving one entry per CDR3 protein. The table has around 300,000 distinct CDR3 sequences, about 20% seen once. The germline V gene has CDR1 DFQATT and CDR2 SNEGSKA (reference sequence). This CDR3 comprises 13 residues. Unmatched junction bases numbered 2, after V lost 5 bases and J lost 1 base.

The sequence was collected from a young man with Graves' ophthalmopathy. The V gene is TRBV20-1, the J gene TRBJ2-5, with 9 bases fitting TRBD2. Sequencing was done on a sample of blood. The CDR3 coding sequence is TGCAGTGCTTCGACTAGCGGCCAAGAGACCCAGTACTTC. Translated: CSASTSGQETQYF.